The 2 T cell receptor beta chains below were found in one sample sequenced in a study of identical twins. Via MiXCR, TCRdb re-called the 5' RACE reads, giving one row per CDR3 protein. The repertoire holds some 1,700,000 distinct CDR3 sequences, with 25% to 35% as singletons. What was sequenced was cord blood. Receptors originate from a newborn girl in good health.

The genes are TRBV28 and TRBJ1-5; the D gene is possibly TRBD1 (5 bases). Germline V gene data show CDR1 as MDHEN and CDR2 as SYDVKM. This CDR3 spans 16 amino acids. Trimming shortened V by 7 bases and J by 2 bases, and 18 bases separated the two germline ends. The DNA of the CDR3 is TGTGCCAGCACCCCACGGCGGGGACTGCGCAATCAGCCCCAGCATTTT. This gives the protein CASTPRRGLRNQPQHF.

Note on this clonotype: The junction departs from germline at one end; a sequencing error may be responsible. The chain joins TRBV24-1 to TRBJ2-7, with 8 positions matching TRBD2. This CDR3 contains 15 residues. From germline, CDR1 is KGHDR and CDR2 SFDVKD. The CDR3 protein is CATSDSRTSLREQDF. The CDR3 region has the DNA TGTGCCACCAGTGACTCCCGGACTAGCTTGCGCGAGCAGGACTTC.